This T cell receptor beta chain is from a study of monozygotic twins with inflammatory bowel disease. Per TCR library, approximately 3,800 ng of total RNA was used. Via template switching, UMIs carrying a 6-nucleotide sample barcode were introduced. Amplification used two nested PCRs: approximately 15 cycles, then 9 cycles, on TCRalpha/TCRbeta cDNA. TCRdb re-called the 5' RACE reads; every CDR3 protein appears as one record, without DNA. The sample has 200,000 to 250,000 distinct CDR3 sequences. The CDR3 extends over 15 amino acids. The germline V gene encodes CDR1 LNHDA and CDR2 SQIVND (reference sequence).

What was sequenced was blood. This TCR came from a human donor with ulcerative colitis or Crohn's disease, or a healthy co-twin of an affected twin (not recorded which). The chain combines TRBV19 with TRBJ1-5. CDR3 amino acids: CASTSMGYGGQPQHF.